This entry features one T cell receptor (beta chain) sequence. Original data processing: Cell counts per sample came from amplifying reference gene primers. Assay: immunoSEQ multiplex PCR; the TCRdb copy retains only in-frame clones and omits some. V and J calls and clone size are as listed in that table; D and trimming were resolved from the DNA. The sample shows over 250,000 clones, 85% to 90% of them seen only once. These data belong to a study of blood T cell repertoires in COVID-19. The TCR sequence derives from a woman aged 40 to 50 who had recovered from COVID-19. The sequenced material came from peripheral blood.

The CDR3 DNA sequence: TGTGCCCTCAACAGGGGGAACTATGGCTACACCTTC. Residues: CALNRGNYGYTF. The rearrangement uses TRBV30 and TRBJ1-2; TRBD1 matches 8 bases. Germline V gene data show CDR1 as GTSNPN and CDR2 as SVGIG (reference sequence). The CDR3 has 12 residues. J gave up 2 bases and V 8 bases, and 4 bases lay outside the gene matches.